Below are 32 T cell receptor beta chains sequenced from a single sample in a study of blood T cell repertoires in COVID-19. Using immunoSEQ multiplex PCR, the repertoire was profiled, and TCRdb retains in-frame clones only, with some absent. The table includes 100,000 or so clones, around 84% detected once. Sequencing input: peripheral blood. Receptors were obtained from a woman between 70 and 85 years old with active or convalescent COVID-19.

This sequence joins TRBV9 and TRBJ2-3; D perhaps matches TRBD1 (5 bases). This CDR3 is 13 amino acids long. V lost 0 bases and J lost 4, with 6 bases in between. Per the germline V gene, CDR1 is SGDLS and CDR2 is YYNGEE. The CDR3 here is CASSVEGPDTQYF. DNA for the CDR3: TGTGCCAGCAGCGTAGAGGGGCCAGATACGCAGTATTTT.

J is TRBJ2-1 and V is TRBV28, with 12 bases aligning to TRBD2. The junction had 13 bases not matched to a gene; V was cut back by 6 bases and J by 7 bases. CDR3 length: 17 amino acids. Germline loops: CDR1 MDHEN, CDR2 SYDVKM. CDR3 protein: CASSDNLAGGVGNEQFF. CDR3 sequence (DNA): TGTGCCAGCAGCGATAATCTAGCGGGAGGGGTGGGGAATGAGCAGTTCTTC.

The CDR3 loop is CASSLASGQGANEQFF. DNA for the CDR3: TGTGCCAGCAGCTTAGCGTCAGGACAGGGGGCGAATGAGCAGTTCTTC. The V call is TRBV7-9, the J call TRBJ2-1; TRBD1 aligns across 11 bases. This CDR3 is 16 amino acids long. V was clipped by 0 bases and J by 7 bases; unmatched bases: 5. The germline V gene encodes CDR1 SEHNR and CDR2 FQNEAQ (reference sequence).

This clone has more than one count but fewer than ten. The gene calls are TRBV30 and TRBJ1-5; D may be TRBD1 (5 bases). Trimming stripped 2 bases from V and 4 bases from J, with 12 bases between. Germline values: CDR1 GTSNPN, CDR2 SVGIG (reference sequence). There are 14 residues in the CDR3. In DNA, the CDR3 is TGTGCCTGGAGTCCCGGACATGGGAATCAGCCCCAGCATTTT. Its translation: CAWSPGHGNQPQHF.

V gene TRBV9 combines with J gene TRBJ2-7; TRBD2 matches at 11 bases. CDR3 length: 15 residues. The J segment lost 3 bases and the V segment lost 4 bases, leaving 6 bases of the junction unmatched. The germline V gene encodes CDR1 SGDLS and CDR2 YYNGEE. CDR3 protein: CASSPGTSGNYEQYF. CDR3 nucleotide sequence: TGTGCCAGCAGCCCAGGGACTAGCGGAAACTACGAGCAGTACTTC.

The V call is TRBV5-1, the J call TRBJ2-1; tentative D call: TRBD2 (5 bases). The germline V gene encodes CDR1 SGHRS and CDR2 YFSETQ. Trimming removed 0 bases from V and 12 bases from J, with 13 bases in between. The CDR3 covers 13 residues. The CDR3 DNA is TGCGCCAGCAGCTTGGATTTGGAGGTCGCGCAGTTCTTC. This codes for CASSLDLEVAQFF.

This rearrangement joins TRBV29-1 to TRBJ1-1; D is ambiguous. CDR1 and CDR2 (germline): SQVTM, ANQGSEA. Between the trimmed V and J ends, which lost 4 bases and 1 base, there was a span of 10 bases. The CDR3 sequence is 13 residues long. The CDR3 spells CSVADGGNTEAFF. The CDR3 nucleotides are TGCAGCGTTGCGGACGGAGGGAACACTGAAGCTTTCTTT.

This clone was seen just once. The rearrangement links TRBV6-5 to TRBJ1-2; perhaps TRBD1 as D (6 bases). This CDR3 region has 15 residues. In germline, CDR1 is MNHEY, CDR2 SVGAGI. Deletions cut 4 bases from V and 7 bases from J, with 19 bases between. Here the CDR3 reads CASSSGTKQGVGYTF. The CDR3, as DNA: TGTGCCAGCAGTTCGGGGACAAAGCAAGGGGTTGGCTACACCTTC.

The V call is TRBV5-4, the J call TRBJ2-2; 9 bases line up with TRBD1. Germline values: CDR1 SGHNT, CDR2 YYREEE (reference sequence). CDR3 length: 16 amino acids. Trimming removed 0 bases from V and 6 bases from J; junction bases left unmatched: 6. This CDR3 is CASSLARDRVAGELFF. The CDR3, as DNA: TGTGCCAGCAGCTTGGCCCGGGACAGGGTGGCCGGGGAGCTGTTTTTT. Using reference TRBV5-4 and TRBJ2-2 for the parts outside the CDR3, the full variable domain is ETGVTQSPTHLIKTRGQQVTLRCSSQSGHNTVSWYQQALGQGPQFIFQYYREEENGRGNFPPRFSGLQFPNYSSELNVNALELDDSALYLCASSLARDRVAGELFFGEGSRLTVL.

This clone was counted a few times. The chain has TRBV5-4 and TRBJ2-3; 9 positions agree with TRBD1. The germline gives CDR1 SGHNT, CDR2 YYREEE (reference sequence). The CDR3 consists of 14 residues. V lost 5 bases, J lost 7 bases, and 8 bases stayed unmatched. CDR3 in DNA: TGTGCCAGCAGTTCCGGGACAGGGTTAAATACGCAGTATTTT. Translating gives CASSSGTGLNTQYF.

The CDR3 reads CASSLVPDYGYTF. Here the CDR3 DNA reads TGTGCCAGCAGCTTAGTGCCGGACTATGGCTACACCTTC. This rearrangement joins TRBV7-8 to TRBJ1-2; D not certain. Looked up from germline, CDR1 is SGHVS and CDR2 is FQNEAQ. Trimming removed 1 base from V and 3 bases from J, with 6 bases in between. This CDR3 comprises 13 residues.

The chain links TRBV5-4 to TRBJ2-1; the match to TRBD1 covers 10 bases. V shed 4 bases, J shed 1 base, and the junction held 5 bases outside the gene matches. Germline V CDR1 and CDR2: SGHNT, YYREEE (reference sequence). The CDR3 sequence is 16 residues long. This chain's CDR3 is CASSARTGGSYNEQFF. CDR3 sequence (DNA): TGTGCCAGCAGCGCCCGGACAGGGGGTTCCTACAATGAGCAGTTCTTC.

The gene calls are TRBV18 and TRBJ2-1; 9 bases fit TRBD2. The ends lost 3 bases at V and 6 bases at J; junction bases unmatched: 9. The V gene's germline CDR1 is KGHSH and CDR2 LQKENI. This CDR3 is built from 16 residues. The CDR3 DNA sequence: TGTGCCAGCTCACCTTACGTGGTAGCGGGGGTCAATGAGCAGTTCTTC. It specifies CASSPYVVAGVNEQFF.

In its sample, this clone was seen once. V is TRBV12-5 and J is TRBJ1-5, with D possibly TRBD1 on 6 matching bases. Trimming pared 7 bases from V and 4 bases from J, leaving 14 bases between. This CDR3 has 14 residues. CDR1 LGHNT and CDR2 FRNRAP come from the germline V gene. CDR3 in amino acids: CASANHQGNQPQHF. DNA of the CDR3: TGTGCTAGTGCCAACCACCAGGGGAATCAGCCCCAGCATTTT.

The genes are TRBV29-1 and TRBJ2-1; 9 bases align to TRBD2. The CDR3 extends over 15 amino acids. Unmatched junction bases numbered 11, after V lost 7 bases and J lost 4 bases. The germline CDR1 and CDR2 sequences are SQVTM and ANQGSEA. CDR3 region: CSAGGSGRGYNEQFF. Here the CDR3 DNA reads TGCAGCGCCGGGGGTAGCGGGAGAGGATACAATGAGCAGTTCTTC.

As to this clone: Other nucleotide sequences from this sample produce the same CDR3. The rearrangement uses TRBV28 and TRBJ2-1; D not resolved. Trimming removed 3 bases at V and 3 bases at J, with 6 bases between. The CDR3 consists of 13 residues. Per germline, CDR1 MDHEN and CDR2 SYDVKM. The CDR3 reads CASSFSGYNEQFF. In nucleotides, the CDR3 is TGTGCCAGCAGTTTCTCCGGCTACAATGAGCAGTTCTTC.

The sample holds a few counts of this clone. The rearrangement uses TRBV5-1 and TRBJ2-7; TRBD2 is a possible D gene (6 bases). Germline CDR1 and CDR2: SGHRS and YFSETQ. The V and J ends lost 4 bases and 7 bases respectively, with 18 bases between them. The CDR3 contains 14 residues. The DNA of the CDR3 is TGCGCCAGCAGCATCGGGACTTCCCCCTGGGAGCAGTACTTC. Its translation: CASSIGTSPWEQYF.

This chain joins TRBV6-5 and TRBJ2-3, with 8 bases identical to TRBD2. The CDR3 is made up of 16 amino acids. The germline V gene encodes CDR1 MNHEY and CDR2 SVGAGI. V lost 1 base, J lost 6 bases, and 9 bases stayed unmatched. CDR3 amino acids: CASSYLGTRGRDTQYF. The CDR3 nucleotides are TGTGCCAGCAGTTACTTGGGGACTAGGGGGAGGGATACGCAGTATTTT.

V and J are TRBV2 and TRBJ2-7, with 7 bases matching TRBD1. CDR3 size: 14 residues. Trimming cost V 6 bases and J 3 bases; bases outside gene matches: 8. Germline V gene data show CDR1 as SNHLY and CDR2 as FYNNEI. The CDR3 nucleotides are TGTGCCAGCAGGGGGACAGCCTACGGCTACGAGCAGTACTTC. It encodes CASRGTAYGYEQYF.

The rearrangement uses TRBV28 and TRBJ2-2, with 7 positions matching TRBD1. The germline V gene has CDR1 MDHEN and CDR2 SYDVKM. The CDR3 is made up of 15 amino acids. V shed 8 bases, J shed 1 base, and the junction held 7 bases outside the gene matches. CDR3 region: CASRRQGMNTGELFF. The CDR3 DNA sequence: TGTGCCAGCCGTCGACAGGGTATGAACACCGGGGAGCTGTTTTTT.

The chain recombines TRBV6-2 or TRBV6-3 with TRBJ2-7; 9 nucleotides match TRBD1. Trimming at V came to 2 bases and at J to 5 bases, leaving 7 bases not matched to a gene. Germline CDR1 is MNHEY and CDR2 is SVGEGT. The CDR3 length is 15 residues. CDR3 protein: CASSYPGTGNNEQYF. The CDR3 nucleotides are TGTGCCAGCAGTTACCCAGGGACAGGGAACAACGAGCAGTACTTC.

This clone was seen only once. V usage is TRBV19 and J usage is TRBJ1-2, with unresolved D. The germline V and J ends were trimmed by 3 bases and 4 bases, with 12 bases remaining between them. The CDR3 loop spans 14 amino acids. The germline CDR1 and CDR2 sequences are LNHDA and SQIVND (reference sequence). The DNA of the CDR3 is TGTGCCAGTAGTATTTTCCGATACTTCTATGGCTACACCTTC. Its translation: CASSIFRYFYGYTF.

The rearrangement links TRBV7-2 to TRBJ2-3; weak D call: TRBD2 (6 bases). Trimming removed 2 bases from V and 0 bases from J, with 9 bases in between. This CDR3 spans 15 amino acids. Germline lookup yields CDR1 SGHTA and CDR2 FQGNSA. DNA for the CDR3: TGTGCCAGCAGCTTAAAGCGGGCCAGCACAGATACGCAGTATTTT. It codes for CASSLKRASTDTQYF.

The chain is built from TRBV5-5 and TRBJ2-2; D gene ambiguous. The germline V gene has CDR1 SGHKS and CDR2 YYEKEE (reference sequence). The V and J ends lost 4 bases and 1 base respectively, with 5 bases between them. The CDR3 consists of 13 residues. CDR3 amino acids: CASSHRNTGELFF. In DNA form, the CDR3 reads TGTGCCAGCAGCCACAGGAACACCGGGGAGCTGTTTTTT. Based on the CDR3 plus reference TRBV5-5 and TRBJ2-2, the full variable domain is DAGVTQSPTHLIKTRGQQVTLRCSPISGHKSVSWYQQVLGQGPQFIFQYYEKEERGRGNFPDRFSARQFPNYSSELNVNALLLGDSALYLCASSHRNTGELFFGEGSRLTVL.

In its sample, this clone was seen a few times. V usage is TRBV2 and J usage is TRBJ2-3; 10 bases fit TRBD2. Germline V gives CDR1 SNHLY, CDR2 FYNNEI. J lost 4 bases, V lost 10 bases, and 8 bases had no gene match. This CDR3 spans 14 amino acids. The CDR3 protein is CATLAGGGADTQYF. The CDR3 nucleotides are TGTGCCACCTTAGCGGGGGGAGGTGCAGATACGCAGTATTTT. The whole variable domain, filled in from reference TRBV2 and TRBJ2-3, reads EPEVTQTPSHQVTQMGQEVILRCVPISNHLYFYWYRQILGQKVEFLVSFYNNEISEKSEIFDDQFSVERPDGSNFTLKIRSTKLEDSAMYFCATLAGGGADTQYFGPGTRLTVL.

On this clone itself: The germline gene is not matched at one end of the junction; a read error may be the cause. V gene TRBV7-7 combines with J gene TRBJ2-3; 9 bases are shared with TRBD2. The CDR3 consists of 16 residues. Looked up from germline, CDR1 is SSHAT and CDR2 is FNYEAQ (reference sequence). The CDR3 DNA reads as TGTGCTAGCAGCTTAGGGCTAGCGGGGCGGGCAGATACGCAGTATTTT. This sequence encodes CASSLGLAGRADTQYF.

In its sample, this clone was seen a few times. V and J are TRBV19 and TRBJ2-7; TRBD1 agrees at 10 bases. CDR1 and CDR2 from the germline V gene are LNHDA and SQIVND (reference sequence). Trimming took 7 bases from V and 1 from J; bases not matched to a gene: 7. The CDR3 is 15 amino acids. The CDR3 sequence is CASTRTGGGSYEQYF. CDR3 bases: TGTGCCAGTACCCGGACAGGGGGTGGTTCCTACGAGCAGTACTTC.

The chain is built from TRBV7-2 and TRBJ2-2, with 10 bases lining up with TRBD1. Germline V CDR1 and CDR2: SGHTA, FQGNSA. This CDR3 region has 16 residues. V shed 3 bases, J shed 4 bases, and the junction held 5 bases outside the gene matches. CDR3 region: CASSFLRTGGTGELFF. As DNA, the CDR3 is TGTGCCAGCAGCTTCCTACGGACAGGGGGCACCGGGGAGCTGTTTTTT.

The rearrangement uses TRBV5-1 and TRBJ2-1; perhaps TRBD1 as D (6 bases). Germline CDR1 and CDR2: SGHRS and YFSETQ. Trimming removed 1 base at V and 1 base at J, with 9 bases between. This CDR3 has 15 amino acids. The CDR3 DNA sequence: TGCGCCAGCAGCTTGCTAGGGGGTTCCTACAATGAGCAGTTCTTC. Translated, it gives CASSLLGGSYNEQFF.

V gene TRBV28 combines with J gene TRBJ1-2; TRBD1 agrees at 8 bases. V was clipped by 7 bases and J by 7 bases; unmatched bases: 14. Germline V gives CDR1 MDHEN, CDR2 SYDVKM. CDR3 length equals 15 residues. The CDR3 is CASTQSAGGYFGYTF. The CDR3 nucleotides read TGTGCCAGCACCCAATCCGCAGGGGGCTACTTTGGCTACACCTTC.

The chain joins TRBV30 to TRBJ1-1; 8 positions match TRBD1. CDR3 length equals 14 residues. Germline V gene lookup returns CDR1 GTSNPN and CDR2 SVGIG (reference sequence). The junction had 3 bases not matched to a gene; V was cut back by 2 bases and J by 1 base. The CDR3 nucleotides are TGTGCCTGGAGTCCAGGGGGCTCGAACACTGAAGCTTTCTTT. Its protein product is CAWSPGGSNTEAFF.

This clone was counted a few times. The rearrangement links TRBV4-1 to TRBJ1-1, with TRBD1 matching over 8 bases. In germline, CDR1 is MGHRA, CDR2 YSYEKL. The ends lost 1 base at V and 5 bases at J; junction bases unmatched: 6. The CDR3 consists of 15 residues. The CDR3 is CASSQAYRGRTEAFF. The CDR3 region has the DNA TGCGCCAGCAGCCAAGCTTACAGGGGGAGGACTGAAGCTTTCTTT.